A single sample is the source of the 12 T cell receptor beta chains below, sequenced in a study of blood T cell repertoires in COVID-19. Libraries were prepared by immunoSEQ multiplex PCR; TCRdb keeps only in-frame clonotypes and omits some of them. Of roughly 250,000 clones listed, around 83% were seen once; the top ten hold roughly 1.4%. Sequencing used peripheral blood. Receptors originate from a woman aged 40 to 50 who had recovered from COVID-19.

This clone was found a few times. The rearrangement uses TRBV3-1 (or the pseudogene TRBV3-2) and TRBJ1-6; 8 bases align to TRBD1. V trimming: 3 bases; J trimming: 12 bases; junction bases outside the gene matches: 7. The CDR3 totals 14 residues. Per the germline V gene, CDR1 is LGHDT and CDR2 is YNNKEL (reference sequence). The DNA of the CDR3 is TGTGCCAGCAGCCATCAGGGGGCAGAACGACCCCTCCACTTT. Residues: CASSHQGAERPLHF.

V and J are TRBV11-2 and TRBJ2-5; D is uncertain. The length of the CDR3 is 11 residues. The ends were cut back, 4 bases at V and 4 bases at J, with 4 bases in the middle. Germline V gene data show CDR1 as SGHAT and CDR2 as FQNNGV. The DNA of the CDR3 is TGTGCCAGCAGCTCCCGAGAGACCCAGTACTTC. Amino acid sequence: CASSSRETQYF.

The table lists this clone with a few counts. V is TRBV18 and J is TRBJ1-1, with TRBD1 matching over 10 bases. This CDR3 has 15 residues. J gave up 4 bases and V 6 bases, and 8 bases lay outside the gene matches. CDR1 and CDR2 (germline): KGHSH, LQKENI. CDR3 DNA sequence: TGTGCCAGCTCCTTTGGACAGGGGGATATCACTGAAGCTTTCTTT. Its translation is CASSFGQGDITEAFF.

The V call is TRBV7-2, the J call TRBJ2-5; 9 bases agree with TRBD1. The trim removed 6 bases at V and 5 bases at J, leaving 7 bases unmatched. Germline assignment: CDR1 SGHTA and CDR2 FQGNSA. The CDR3 loop spans 14 amino acids. The CDR3 reads CASRKQGAEETQYF. The CDR3 nucleotides are TGTGCCAGCAGAAAACAGGGGGCTGAGGAGACCCAGTACTTC.

The genes are TRBV4-1 and TRBJ2-1; no reliable D call. Trimming removed 5 bases from V and 0 bases from J, with 8 bases in between. This CDR3 comprises 14 residues. In germline, CDR1 is MGHRA, CDR2 YSYEKL. As DNA, the CDR3 is TGCGCCAGCAGCTTACAGATCTCCTACAATGAGCAGTTCTTC. This translates into CASSLQISYNEQFF.

This chain links TRBV5-4 with TRBJ2-6; D gene unclear. Germline V gene sequence: CDR1 SGHNT, CDR2 YYREEE (reference sequence). The length of the CDR3 is 15 residues. With 1 base removed from V and 0 bases from J, the gap between germline ends came to 5 bases. CDR3 residues: CASSLFSSGANVLTF. CDR3 bases: TGTGCCAGCAGCTTGTTTAGCTCTGGGGCCAACGTCCTGACTTTC.

The J gene is TRBJ2-7, the V gene TRBV5-4, with D uncertain. The V end was cut by 5 bases, the J end by 2 bases, with 14 bases between. The length of the CDR3 is 14 residues. In germline, CDR1 is SGHNT, CDR2 YYREEE (reference sequence). CDR3 nucleotide sequence: TGTGCCAGCAGTCCCGCAGGCTGGGCCTACGAGCAGTACTTC. Encoded protein: CASSPAGWAYEQYF.

The rearrangement joins TRBV6-5 to TRBJ1-1; D remains ambiguous. With 8 bases removed from V and 2 bases from J, the gap between germline ends came to 12 bases. Germline V gives CDR1 MNHEY, CDR2 SVGAGI. The CDR3 contains 13 residues. CDR3 DNA: TGTGCCAGCCCTCTAACAGATAACACTGAAGCTTTCTTT. Translated, it gives CASPLTDNTEAFF.

This chain connects TRBV3-1 (or the pseudogene TRBV3-2) to TRBJ2-7, with TRBD1 as a possible D gene (5 bases). With 4 bases removed from V and 0 bases from J, the gap between germline ends came to 16 bases. Germline V lookup: CDR1 LGHDT, CDR2 YNNKEL (reference sequence). The CDR3 is 16 amino acids. CDR3 residues: CASSLNQGSFSYEQYF. The CDR3 DNA follows: TGTGCCAGCAGCCTCAACCAGGGTTCCTTCTCCTACGAGCAGTACTTC.

This chain uses TRBV9 with TRBJ2-5, with a possible D match to TRBD1 (6 bases). Per germline, CDR1 SGDLS and CDR2 YYNGEE. The CDR3 extends over 15 amino acids. V was clipped by 3 bases and J by 0 bases, with 12 bases between them. DNA for the CDR3: TGTGCCAGCAGCGCCTGGGGGACATACCAAGAGACCCAGTACTTC. Its protein product is CASSAWGTYQETQYF.

This clone was counted a single time. The chain combines TRBV24-1 with TRBJ2-1, with D possibly TRBD1 on 6 matching bases. The V end was cut by 3 bases, the J end by 3 bases, with 11 bases between. CDR1 KGHDR and CDR2 SFDVKD come from the germline V gene. The CDR3 sequence is 15 residues long. The CDR3 sequence is CATSDLRDNYNEQFF. CDR3 DNA sequence: TGTGCCACCAGTGATCTCCGGGACAACTACAATGAGCAGTTCTTC.

The V gene is TRBV2, the J gene TRBJ2-2; D call uncertain. CDR1 and CDR2 (germline): SNHLY, FYNNEI. V was shortened by 7 bases and J by 3 bases, with 12 bases between the two germline ends. The CDR3 has 14 amino acids. CDR3 protein: CASMAQLDTGELFF. CDR3 sequence (DNA): TGTGCCAGCATGGCCCAGCTAGACACCGGGGAGCTGTTTTTT.